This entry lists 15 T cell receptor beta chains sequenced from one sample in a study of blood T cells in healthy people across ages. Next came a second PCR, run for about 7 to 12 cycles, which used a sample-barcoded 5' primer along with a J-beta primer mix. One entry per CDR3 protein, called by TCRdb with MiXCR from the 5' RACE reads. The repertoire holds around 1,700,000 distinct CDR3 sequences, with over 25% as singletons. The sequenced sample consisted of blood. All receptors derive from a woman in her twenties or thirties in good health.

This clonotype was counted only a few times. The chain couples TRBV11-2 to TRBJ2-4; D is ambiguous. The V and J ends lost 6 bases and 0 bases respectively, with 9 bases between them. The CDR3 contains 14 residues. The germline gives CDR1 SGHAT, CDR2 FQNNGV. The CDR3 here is CASRPAVAKNIQYF. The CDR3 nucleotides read TGTGCCAGCAGACCGGCTGTAGCCAAAAACATTCAGTACTTC.

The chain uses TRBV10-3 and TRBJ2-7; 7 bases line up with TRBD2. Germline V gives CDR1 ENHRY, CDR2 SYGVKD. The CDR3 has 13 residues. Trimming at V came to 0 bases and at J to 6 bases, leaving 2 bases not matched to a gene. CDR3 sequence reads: CAISESGGGEQYF. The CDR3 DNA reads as TGTGCCATCAGTGAGTCGGGGGGGGGCGAGCAGTACTTC.

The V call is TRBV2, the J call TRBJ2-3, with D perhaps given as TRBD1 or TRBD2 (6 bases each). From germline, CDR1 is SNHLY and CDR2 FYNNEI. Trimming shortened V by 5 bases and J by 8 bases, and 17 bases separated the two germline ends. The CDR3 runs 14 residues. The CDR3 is CASSLYREEGTQYF. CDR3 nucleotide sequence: TGTGCCAGCAGTTTGTACAGGGAGGAGGGTACGCAGTATTTT.

For the CDR3, the DNA is TGTGCCAGCAGCCCACCCCCGGGTGGTTCCAATGAGCAGTTCTTC. It codes for CASSPPPGGSNEQFF. This chain joins TRBV7-9 and TRBJ2-1; D unresolved. Germline V gene sequence: CDR1 SEHNR, CDR2 FQNEAQ (reference sequence). CDR3 length: 15 amino acids. Trimming removed 5 bases at V and 6 bases at J, with 17 bases between.

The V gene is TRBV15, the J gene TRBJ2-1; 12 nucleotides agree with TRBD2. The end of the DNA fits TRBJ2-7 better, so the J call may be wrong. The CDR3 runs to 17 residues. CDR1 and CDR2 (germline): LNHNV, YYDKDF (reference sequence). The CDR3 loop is CATSRVVGLAGNNEQYF. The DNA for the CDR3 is TGTGCCACCAGCAGAGTGGTCGGACTAGCGGGGAACAATGAGCAGTACTTC.

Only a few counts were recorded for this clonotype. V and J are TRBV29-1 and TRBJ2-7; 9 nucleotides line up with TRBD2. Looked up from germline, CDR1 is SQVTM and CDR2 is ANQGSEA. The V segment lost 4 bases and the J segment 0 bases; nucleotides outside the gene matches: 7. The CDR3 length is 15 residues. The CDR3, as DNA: TGCAGCGTTGGGTTAGCGGGAGTGGGCTCCTACGAGCAGTACTTC. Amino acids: CSVGLAGVGSYEQYF.

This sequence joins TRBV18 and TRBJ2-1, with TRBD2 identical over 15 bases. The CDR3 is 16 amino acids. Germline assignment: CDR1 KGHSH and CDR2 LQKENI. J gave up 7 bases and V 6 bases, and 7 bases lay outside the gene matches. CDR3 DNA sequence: TGTGCCAGCTCCCAGAGGACTAGCGGGAGGGGTAATGAGCAGTTCTTC. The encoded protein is CASSQRTSGRGNEQFF.

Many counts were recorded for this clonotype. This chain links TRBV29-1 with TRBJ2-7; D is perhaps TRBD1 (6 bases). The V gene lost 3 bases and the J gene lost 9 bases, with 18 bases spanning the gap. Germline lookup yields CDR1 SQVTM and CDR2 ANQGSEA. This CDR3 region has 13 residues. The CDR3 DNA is TGCAGCGTTGAGTCAGCAGGGGCAGTTGCGCAGTACTTC. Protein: CSVESAGAVAQYF.

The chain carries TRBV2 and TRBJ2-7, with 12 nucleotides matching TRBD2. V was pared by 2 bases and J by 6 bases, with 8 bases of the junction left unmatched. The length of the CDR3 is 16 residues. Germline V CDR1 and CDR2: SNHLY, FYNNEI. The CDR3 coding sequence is TGTGCCAGCAGTGAATCTCGACTAGCGGGAGAGACCGAGCAGTACTTC. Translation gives CASSESRLAGETEQYF.

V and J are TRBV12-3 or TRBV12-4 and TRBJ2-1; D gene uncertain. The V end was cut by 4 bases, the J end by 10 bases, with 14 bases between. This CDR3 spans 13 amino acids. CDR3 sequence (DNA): TGTGCCAGCAGTTACAGACACTCCTACGAGCAGTTCTTC. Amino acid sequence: CASSYRHSYEQFF.

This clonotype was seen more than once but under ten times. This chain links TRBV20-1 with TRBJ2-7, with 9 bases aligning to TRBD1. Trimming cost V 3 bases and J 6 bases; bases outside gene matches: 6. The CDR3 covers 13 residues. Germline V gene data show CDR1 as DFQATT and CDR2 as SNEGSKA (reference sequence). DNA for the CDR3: TGCAGTGCTAGTAAACAGGGGGCGACCGAGCAGTACTTC. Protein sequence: CSASKQGATEQYF.

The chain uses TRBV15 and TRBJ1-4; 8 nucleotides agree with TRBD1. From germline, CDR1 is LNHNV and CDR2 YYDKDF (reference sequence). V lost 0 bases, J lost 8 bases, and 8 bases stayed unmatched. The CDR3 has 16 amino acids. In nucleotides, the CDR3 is TGTGCCACCAGCAGAGACCCGACAGGGGCTGGAGAAAAACTGTTTTTT. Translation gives CATSRDPTGAGEKLFF. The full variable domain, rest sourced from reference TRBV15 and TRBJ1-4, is DAMVIQNPRYQVTQFGKPVTLSCSQTLNHNVMYWYQQKSSQAPKLLFHYYDKDFNNEADTPDNFQSRRPNTSFCFLDIRSPGLGDTAMYLCATSRDPTGAGEKLFFGSGTQLSVL.

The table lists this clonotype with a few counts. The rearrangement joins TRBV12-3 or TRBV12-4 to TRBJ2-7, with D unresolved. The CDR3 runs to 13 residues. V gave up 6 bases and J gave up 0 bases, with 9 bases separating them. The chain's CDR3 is CASRPWGSYEQYF. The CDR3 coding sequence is TGTGCCAGCAGACCTTGGGGCTCCTACGAGCAGTACTTC.

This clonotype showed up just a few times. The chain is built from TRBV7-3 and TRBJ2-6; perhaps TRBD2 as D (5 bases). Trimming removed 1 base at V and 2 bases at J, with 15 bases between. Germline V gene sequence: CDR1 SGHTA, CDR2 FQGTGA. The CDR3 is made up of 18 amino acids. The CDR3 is CASSLSVGIGTGANVLTF. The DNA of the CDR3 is TGTGCCAGCAGCTTAAGCGTGGGAATCGGGACTGGGGCCAACGTCCTGACTTTC.

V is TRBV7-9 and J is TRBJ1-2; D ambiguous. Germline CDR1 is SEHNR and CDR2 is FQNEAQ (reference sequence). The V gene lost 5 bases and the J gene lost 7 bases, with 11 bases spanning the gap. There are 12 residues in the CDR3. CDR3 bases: TGTGCCAGCAGCGACCGTTCGAGTGGCTACACCTTC. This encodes CASSDRSSGYTF.